This passage covers 23 T cell receptor beta chains from one sample sequenced in a study of blood T cell repertoires in COVID-19. Clones were read by immunoSEQ multiplex PCR, and TCRdb kept only the in-frame ones, dropping some. The sample contains approximately 90,000 clones, 60% to 85% of which appear only once. Sample: peripheral blood. These receptors were collected from a human donor in a cohort sampled during active COVID-19.

The genes are TRBV19 and TRBJ1-5, with TRBD1 matching over 8 bases. V shed 5 bases, J shed 0 bases, and the junction held 9 bases outside the gene matches. The CDR3 sequence is 17 residues long. The V gene's germline CDR1 is LNHDA and CDR2 SQIVND (reference sequence). The CDR3 is CASSHRLTGGSNQPQHF. The CDR3 bases are TGTGCCAGTAGTCATCGACTAACAGGGGGTAGCAATCAGCCCCAGCATTTT.

The chain couples TRBV12-3 or TRBV12-4 to TRBJ2-7, with no clear D. The CDR3 has 13 amino acids. Trimming removed 5 bases at V and 6 bases at J, with 14 bases between. The CDR3 protein is CASSPPGRSEQYF. In DNA, the CDR3 is TGTGCCAGCAGTCCCCCGGGTAGGAGCGAGCAGTACTTC.

The V gene is TRBV18, the J gene TRBJ2-1, with 13 bases lining up with TRBD2. With 2 bases clipped from V and 5 bases from J, the junction kept 3 bases outside the gene matches. CDR1 is KGHSH, CDR2 LQKENI, per germline. The CDR3 has 16 residues. The CDR3 DNA sequence: TGTGCCAGCTCACCAAGGGGGACTAGCGGGAACAATGAGCAGTTCTTC. Amino acid sequence: CASSPRGTSGNNEQFF.

The chain joins TRBV12-3 or TRBV12-4 to TRBJ2-5; no reliable D call. Deletions cut 3 bases from V and 1 base from J, with 6 bases between. CDR3 length: 13 amino acids. Here the CDR3 DNA reads TGTGCCAGCAGTTTGGGCCGCCAAGAGACCCAGTACTTC. Its translation is CASSLGRQETQYF.

This chain joins TRBV7-3 and TRBJ2-7, with TRBD2 identical over 14 bases. The CDR3 sequence is 18 residues long. Germline trimming cut 2 bases from V and 2 bases from J; bases unmatched to any gene: 8. Looked up from germline, CDR1 is SGHTA and CDR2 is FQGTGA. DNA for the CDR3: TGTGCCAGCAGCTTATCCGGGACTAGCGGGAGTAGGACCTACGAGCAGTACTTC. Residues: CASSLSGTSGSRTYEQYF.

The chain recombines TRBV5-4 with TRBJ2-5, with D perhaps TRBD1 (6 bases). This CDR3 comprises 14 residues. The V gene's germline CDR1 is SGHNT and CDR2 YYREEE (reference sequence). Trimming pared 2 bases from V and 0 bases from J, leaving 8 bases between. CDR3 protein: CASSFRDNQETQYF. Here the CDR3 DNA reads TGTGCCAGCAGCTTTAGGGACAACCAAGAGACCCAGTACTTC.

The rearrangement uses TRBV7-3 and TRBJ2-5, with D perhaps matching TRBD2 (5 bases). The CDR3 totals 15 residues. CDR1 and CDR2 from the germline V gene are SGHTA and FQGTGA. Trimming took off 2 bases at V and 3 bases at J, with 13 bases between the two ends. CDR3 nucleotide sequence: TGTGCCAGCAGCTTAGAGCTAGCACAAAAAGAGACCCAGTACTTC. Protein: CASSLELAQKETQYF.

This chain connects TRBV18 to TRBJ2-3; TRBD1 matches 7 bases. The germline CDR1 and CDR2 sequences are KGHSH and LQKENI. The V gene end was trimmed by 3 bases and the J gene end by 4 bases; junction bases not matched to a gene: 4. The CDR3 length is 14 residues. CDR3 sequence reads: CASSPTGFADTQYF. The DNA for the CDR3 is TGTGCCAGCTCACCGACAGGGTTTGCAGATACGCAGTATTTT.

This clone was detected a few times. The chain is built from TRBV30 and TRBJ2-7; 10 positions match TRBD2. The CDR3 sequence is 12 residues long. V gave up 4 bases and J gave up 4 bases; unmatched junction bases: 1. Germline V gene sequence: CDR1 GTSNPN, CDR2 SVGIG (reference sequence). The CDR3 spells CAWTSGSYEQYF. CDR3 nucleotides: TGTGCCTGGACTAGCGGGAGTTACGAGCAGTACTTC.

The J gene is TRBJ2-3, the V gene TRBV6-1, with D perhaps TRBD1 (5 bases). V lost 3 bases, J lost 3 bases, and 10 bases lay in between. This CDR3 is built from 14 residues. Germline CDR1 and CDR2: MNHNS and SASEGT. The CDR3 nucleotides read TGTGCCAGCAGTGATCAGGGATGGACAGATACGCAGTATTTT. Its translation is CASSDQGWTDTQYF.

The chain employs TRBV27 and TRBJ2-7; 8 positions agree with TRBD1. CDR1 MNHEY and CDR2 SMNVEV come from the germline V gene (reference sequence). CDR3 length: 14 residues. V trimming: 3 bases; J trimming: 7 bases; junction bases outside the gene matches: 8. The CDR3 reads CASSFRQGSREQYF. The CDR3 nucleotides read TGTGCCAGCAGTTTTAGACAGGGGTCTCGTGAGCAGTACTTC.

DNA for the CDR3: TGTGCCAGCAGCCTGAGGAGGGGACCTACTCGGGGCTATGGCTACACCTTC. Protein product: CASSLRRGPTRGYGYTF. V and J are TRBV27 and TRBJ1-2; TRBD1 is a possible D gene (5 bases). Germline V CDR1 and CDR2: MNHEY, SMNVEV (reference sequence). The CDR3 is made up of 17 amino acids. V was cut by 6 bases and J by 4 bases, with 24 bases left in between.

The chain is built from TRBV2 and TRBJ2-4, with D tentatively TRBD1 (5 bases). Trimming shortened V by 7 bases and J by 6 bases, and 22 bases separated the two germline ends. CDR3 length: 16 amino acids. Germline V gives CDR1 SNHLY, CDR2 FYNNEI. DNA of the CDR3: TGTGCCAGCACCCCAGGCAGGGCGATTGTGGGAAACATTCAGTACTTC. This codes for CASTPGRAIVGNIQYF.

In its sample, this clone was seen a few times. V is TRBV7-2 and J is TRBJ2-2, with 10 bases that match TRBD1. Germline values: CDR1 SGHTA, CDR2 FQGNSA. The CDR3 loop spans 14 amino acids. V dropped 4 bases and J dropped 6; count of bases not matched to a gene: 2. The CDR3 nucleotides are TGTGCCAGCAGCTCGGACAGGGGGTCCGGGGAGCTGTTTTTT. Encoded protein: CASSSDRGSGELFF.

The chain has TRBV6-6 and TRBJ1-1; unclear D gene. CDR3 length: 13 residues. Trimming removed 2 bases from V and 5 bases from J, with 9 bases in between. Per the germline V gene, CDR1 is MNHNY and CDR2 is SVGAGI (reference sequence). CDR3 sequence reads: CASSYPGGTEAFF. CDR3 nucleotide sequence: TGTGCCAGCAGTTACCCGGGAGGGACTGAAGCTTTCTTT.

The V and J genes are TRBV28 and TRBJ1-1; 8 bases are shared with TRBD1. Germline loops: CDR1 MDHEN, CDR2 SYDVKM. Losses at the gene ends were 3 bases for V and 4 bases for J; bases not matched to a gene: 7. This CDR3 region has 15 residues. The CDR3 is CASSLWGQESTEAFF. The CDR3 coding sequence is TGTGCCAGCAGTTTGTGGGGACAGGAGAGCACTGAAGCTTTCTTT.

The chain uses TRBV28 and TRBJ1-6; D call uncertain. Germline CDR1 reads MDHEN; CDR2 reads SYDVKM. V was trimmed by 3 bases and J by 0 bases, leaving 6 bases between them. The CDR3 extends over 15 amino acids. The CDR3 DNA is TGTGCCAGCAGTTTTGGCCGCTCCTATAATTCACCCCTCCACTTT. Translated: CASSFGRSYNSPLHF.

The CDR3 coding sequence is TGTGCCAGCAGCACCCGACAGGGCGACGGCACAGATACGCAGTATTTT. Its protein product is CASSTRQGDGTDTQYF. The chain uses TRBV7-2 and TRBJ2-3; TRBD1 aligns across 7 bases. Trimming took 5 bases from V and 1 from J; bases not matched to a gene: 9. Germline CDR1 is SGHTA and CDR2 is FQGNSA. The CDR3 loop spans 16 amino acids. Combining the CDR3 with reference TRBV7-2 and TRBJ2-3 gives the whole variable domain GAGVSQSPSNKVTEKGKDVELRCDPISGHTALYWYRQSLGQGLEFLIYFQGNSAPDKSGLPSDRFSAERTGGSVSTLTIQRTQQEDSAVYLCASSTRQGDGTDTQYFGPGTRLTVL.

The chain uses TRBV9 and TRBJ1-3, with 7 bases matching TRBD1. The CDR3 runs to 16 residues. Trimming at V came to 3 bases and at J to 3 bases, leaving 9 bases not matched to a gene. Germline CDR1 and CDR2: SGDLS and YYNGEE. The CDR3 DNA reads TGTGCCAGCAGCGCACGGGACAGCTCTCTTGGAAACACCATATATTTT. It translates to CASSARDSSLGNTIYF.

CDR3 residues: CAWSRDLTPTDTQYF. Here the CDR3 DNA reads TGTGCCTGGAGTCGGGACTTAACCCCCACAGATACGCAGTATTTT. The rearrangement joins TRBV30 to TRBJ2-3; possible D gene TRBD2, 6 bases. The CDR3 has 15 residues. The germline gives CDR1 GTSNPN, CDR2 SVGIG (reference sequence). Trimming left V 2 bases short and J 2 bases short, with 14 bases between.

CDR3 nucleotides: TGCGCCAGCAGCTTTGGGACTGGATACAATGAGCAGTTCTTC. Translated, it gives CASSFGTGYNEQFF. The V gene is TRBV5-1, the J gene TRBJ2-1; D possibly corresponds to TRBD2 (6 bases). Germline CDR1 reads SGHRS; CDR2 reads YFSETQ. V was clipped by 2 bases and J by 4 bases, with 10 bases between them. The CDR3 loop spans 14 amino acids.

The rearrangement joins TRBV28 to TRBJ1-2, with D tentatively TRBD1 (5 bases). This CDR3 spans 13 amino acids. The V end lost 7 bases, the J end lost 5 bases, and 14 bases lay between the germline ends. Per the germline V gene, CDR1 is MDHEN and CDR2 is SYDVKM. CDR3 sequence: CASTPPQGYGYTF. The CDR3 coding sequence is TGTGCCAGCACCCCCCCGCAGGGATATGGCTACACCTTC.

In this sample, this clone turned up a few times. The genes are TRBV5-1 and TRBJ2-7, with D possibly matching TRBD1 (5 bases). The CDR3 spans 14 residues. Looked up from germline, CDR1 is SGHRS and CDR2 is YFSETQ. With 0 bases removed from V and 6 bases from J, the gap between germline ends came to 13 bases. CDR3 region: CASSLGQGYGEQYF. Written as DNA, the CDR3 is TGCGCCAGCAGCTTGGGCCAGGGTTACGGCGAGCAGTACTTC.